This T cell receptor (beta chain) originates from a study of blood T cell repertoires in COVID-19. Germline V gene data show CDR1 as LGHDT and CDR2 as YNNKEL (reference sequence). J lost 6 bases, V lost 4 bases, and 6 bases had no gene match. The length of the CDR3 is 13 residues. Sequencing was performed with immunoSEQ multiplex PCR; in TCRdb, only in-frame clones are kept and a portion is missing. The sample lists about 330,000 clones; about 90% were seen once. There are a few counts of this clone. This chain uses TRBV3-1 (or the pseudogene TRBV3-2) with TRBJ2-7; 7 bases map to TRBD2. The receptor comes from a woman in her twenties or thirties who had recovered from COVID-19. Sample: PBMCs or T cells enriched from blood (not recorded which). CDR3 bases: TGTGCCAGCAGCCTCGGACTAGAATCCGAGCAGTACTTC. Translation: CASSLGLESEQYF.